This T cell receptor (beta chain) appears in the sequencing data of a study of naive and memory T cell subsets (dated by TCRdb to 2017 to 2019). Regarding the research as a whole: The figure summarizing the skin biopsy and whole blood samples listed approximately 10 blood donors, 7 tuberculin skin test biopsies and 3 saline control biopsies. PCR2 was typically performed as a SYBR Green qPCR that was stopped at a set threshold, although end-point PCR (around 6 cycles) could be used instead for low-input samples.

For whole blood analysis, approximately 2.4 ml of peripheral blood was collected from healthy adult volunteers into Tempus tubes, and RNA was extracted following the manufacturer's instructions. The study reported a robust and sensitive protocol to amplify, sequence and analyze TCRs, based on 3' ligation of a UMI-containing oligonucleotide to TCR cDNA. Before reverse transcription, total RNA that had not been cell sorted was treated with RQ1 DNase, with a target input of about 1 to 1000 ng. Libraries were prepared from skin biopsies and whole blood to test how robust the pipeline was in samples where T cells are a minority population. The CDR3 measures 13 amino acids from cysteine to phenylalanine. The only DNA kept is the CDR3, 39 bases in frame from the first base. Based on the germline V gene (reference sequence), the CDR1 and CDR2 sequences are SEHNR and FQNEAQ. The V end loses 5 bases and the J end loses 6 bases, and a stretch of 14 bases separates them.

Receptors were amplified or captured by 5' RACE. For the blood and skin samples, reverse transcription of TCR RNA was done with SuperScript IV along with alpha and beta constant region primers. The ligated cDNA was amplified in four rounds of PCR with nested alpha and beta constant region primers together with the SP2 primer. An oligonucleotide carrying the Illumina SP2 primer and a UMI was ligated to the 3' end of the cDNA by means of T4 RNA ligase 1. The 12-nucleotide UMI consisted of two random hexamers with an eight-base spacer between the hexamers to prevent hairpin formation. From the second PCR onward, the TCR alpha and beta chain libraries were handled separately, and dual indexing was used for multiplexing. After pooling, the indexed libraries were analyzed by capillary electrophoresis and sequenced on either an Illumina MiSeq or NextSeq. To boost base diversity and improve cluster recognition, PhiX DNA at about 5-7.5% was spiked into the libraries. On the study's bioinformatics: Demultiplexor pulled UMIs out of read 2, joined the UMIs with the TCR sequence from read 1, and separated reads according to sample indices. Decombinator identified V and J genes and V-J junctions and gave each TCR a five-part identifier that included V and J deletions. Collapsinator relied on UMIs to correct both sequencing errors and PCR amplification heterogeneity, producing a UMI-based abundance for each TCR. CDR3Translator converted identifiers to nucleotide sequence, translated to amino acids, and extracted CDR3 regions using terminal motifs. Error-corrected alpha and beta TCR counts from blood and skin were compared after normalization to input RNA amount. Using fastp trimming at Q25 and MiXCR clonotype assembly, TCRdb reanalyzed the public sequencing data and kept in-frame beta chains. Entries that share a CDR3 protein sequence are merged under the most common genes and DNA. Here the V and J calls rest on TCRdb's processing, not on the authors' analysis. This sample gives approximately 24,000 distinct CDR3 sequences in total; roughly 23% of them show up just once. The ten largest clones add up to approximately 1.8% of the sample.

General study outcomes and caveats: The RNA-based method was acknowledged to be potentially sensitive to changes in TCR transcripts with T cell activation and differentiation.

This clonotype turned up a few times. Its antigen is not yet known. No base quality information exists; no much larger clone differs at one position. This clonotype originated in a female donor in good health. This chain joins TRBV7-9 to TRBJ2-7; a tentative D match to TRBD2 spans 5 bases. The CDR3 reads CASSLLEIGEQYF. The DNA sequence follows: TGTGCCAGCAGCCTACTAGAAATTGGCGAGCAGTACTTC.